The 12 T cell receptor beta chains below come from one sample, sequenced in a study of CD8+CD57+ T cells in acquired aplastic anemia. Whoever was chosen for sequencing had shown CD8+CD57+ cell expansion by flow cytometry. The template for TCR beta VDJ and CDR3 sequence profiling was genomic DNA. TCRdb recomputed calls from the reads with MiXCR, one row per CDR3 protein. The data contain more than 200,000 distinct CDR3 sequences, less than 60% of them singletons. The sequencing sample was made of sorted CD4+, CD8+, or CD8+CD57+ T cells (not recorded which) from PBMCs. These receptors all come from a human donor with aplastic anemia.

There are many counts of this clonotype. The chain is built from TRBV5-4 and TRBJ1-4; the D is unclear. The V gene's germline CDR1 is SGHNT and CDR2 YYREEE (reference sequence). The CDR3 runs to 14 residues. Trimming took 1 base from V and 5 from J, leaving 9 bases between them. The CDR3 region has the DNA TGTGCCAGCAGCTTGTCGGGGAGCAATGAAAAACTGTTTTTT. This sequence encodes CASSLSGSNEKLFF.

This clonotype was observed many times. The chain recombines TRBV7-2 with TRBJ1-2; D is ambiguous. This CDR3 region has 13 residues. Germline V lookup: CDR1 SGHTA, CDR2 FQGNSA. V lost 5 bases to trimming and J lost 2 bases, with 9 bases between them. The CDR3 is CASSPDVNYGYTF. CDR3 DNA sequence: TGTGCCAGCAGCCCGGACGTGAACTATGGCTACACCTTC.

The table lists this clonotype with many counts. This chain uses TRBV5-8 with TRBJ2-7; no firm D call. The CDR3 has 14 amino acids. From germline, CDR1 is SGHTS and CDR2 YDEGEE. Between the trimmed V and J ends, which lost 0 bases and 2 bases, there was a span of 9 bases. This CDR3 reads CASSLDGNTYEQYF. The CDR3 coding sequence is TGTGCCAGCAGCTTGGATGGGAACACCTACGAGCAGTACTTC.

This clonotype was counted many times. The chain recombines TRBV5-1 with TRBJ2-2; D remains unclear. Germline loops: CDR1 SGHRS, CDR2 YFSETQ. Between the trimmed V and J ends, which lost 6 bases and 4 bases, there was a span of 13 bases. This CDR3 has 14 amino acids. CDR3 sequence reads: CASNLRAGTGELFF. DNA for the CDR3: TGCGCCAGCAACCTACGGGCTGGCACCGGGGAGCTGTTTTTT.

The chain uses TRBV20-1 and TRBJ1-5; 7 positions agree with TRBD1. In germline, CDR1 is DFQATT, CDR2 SNEGSKA (reference sequence). The CDR3 length is 14 residues. The V segment lost 3 bases and the J segment 5 bases; nucleotides outside the gene matches: 7. The CDR3 nucleotides are TGCAGTGCTAGGGTGACAGGGTTCGATCAGCCCCAGCATTTT. Encoded protein: CSARVTGFDQPQHF.

This clonotype was detected only a few times. The chain employs TRBV29-1 and TRBJ1-1, with 8 bases that match TRBD1. J lost 3 bases, V lost 7 bases, and 7 bases had no gene match. The CDR3 is 13 amino acids. From germline, CDR1 is SQVTM and CDR2 ANQGSEA. The CDR3 nucleotides are TGCAGCGCTGCCAGGGGGCTGGACACTGAAGCTTTCTTT. It yields the protein CSAARGLDTEAFF.

The gene calls are TRBV24-1 and TRBJ2-1; D might be TRBD1 or TRBD2, each matching 5 bases. CDR1 KGHDR and CDR2 SFDVKD come from the germline V gene. This CDR3 has 14 residues. V was shortened by 9 bases and J by 5 bases, with 16 bases between the two germline ends. CDR3 loop: CATPLAGPHNEQFF. The CDR3, as DNA: TGTGCCACCCCCCTAGCAGGGCCCCACAATGAGCAGTTCTTC.

The V gene is TRBV20-1, the J gene TRBJ1-2; TRBD1 is a possible D gene (6 bases). This CDR3 has 13 amino acids. CDR1 DFQATT and CDR2 SNEGSKA come from the germline V gene (reference sequence). With 6 bases removed from V and 4 bases from J, the gap between germline ends came to 15 bases. CDR3 in amino acids: CSAPGDTFYGYTF. CDR3 coding DNA: TGCAGTGCACCTGGGGACACCTTCTATGGCTACACCTTC.

With respect to this clonotype: A much larger clone is a single base away; this may be a read error. This is likely a read error, given that the CDR3 carries no conserved phenylalanine or tryptophan at its end. CDR3 amino acids: CASSLLASTNTEAFS. In DNA, the CDR3 is TGCGCCAGCAGCTTGTTAGCCAGCACGAACACTGAAGCTTTCTCT. The chain couples TRBV5-1 to TRBJ1-1; no clear D. The V gene lost 1 base and the J gene lost 1 base, with 11 bases spanning the gap. The length of the CDR3 is 15 residues. Per germline, CDR1 SGHRS and CDR2 YFSETQ.

The chain couples TRBV24-1 to TRBJ2-1; a possible D gene is TRBD2 (6 bases). In germline, CDR1 is KGHDR, CDR2 SFDVKD. This CDR3 contains 14 residues. V was clipped by 4 bases and J by 9 bases, with 15 bases between them. CDR3 in DNA: TGTGCCACCAGTGAGCTCGGGGGTGTCGCTGAGCAGTTCTTC. Encoded protein: CATSELGGVAEQFF.

Worth noting for this clonotype: A read error is possible here, since a much larger clone lies one base away. V and J are TRBV9 and TRBJ1-1, with D maybe TRBD1 (6 bases). CDR3 length: 15 amino acids. Germline CDR1 and CDR2: SGDLS and YYNGEE. Between the trimmed V and J ends, which lost 3 bases and 5 bases, there was a span of 17 bases. The chain's CDR3 is CASSALAGVRTEAFF. CDR3 DNA: TGTGCCAGCAGCGCGCTTGCAGGGGTGAGAACTGAAGCTTTCTTT.

Ten or more counts support this clonotype. This chain links TRBV10-3 with TRBJ2-3; TRBD2 agrees at 12 bases. CDR3 size: 17 residues. Germline trimming cut 0 bases from V and 2 bases from J; bases unmatched to any gene: 3. Looked up from germline, CDR1 is ENHRY and CDR2 is SYGVKD. The CDR3 bases are TGTGCCATCAGTGAGTCGACTAGCGGGGGATCCACAGATACGCAGTATTTT. Translating it yields CAISESTSGGSTDTQYF.